These 5 T cell receptor beta chains were all obtained from the same sample, sequenced in a study of blood T cells in healthy people across ages. Primed by a sample-barcoded 5' primer and a J-beta primer mix, a second PCR proceeded for about 6 to 11 cycles. TCRdb reprocessed the 5' RACE reads with MiXCR, giving one entry per CDR3 protein. This repertoire shows over 1,200,000 distinct CDR3 sequences, around 55% found once; its top ten account for over 5%. Sequencing used blood. The source is a man aged 18 to 30 in good health.

This chain joins TRBV20-1 and TRBJ2-3; D possibly matches TRBD1 or TRBD2 (5 bases each). This CDR3 contains 13 residues. Germline V lookup: CDR1 DFQATT, CDR2 SNEGSKA (reference sequence). Trimming pared 7 bases from V and 1 base from J, leaving 12 bases between. CDR3 loop: CSGEGKGTDTQYF. The CDR3 nucleotides are TGCAGTGGAGAGGGGAAGGGCACAGATACGCAGTATTTT.

This clonotype came up a few times. CDR3 in amino acids: CSASGRAYNEQFF. DNA of the CDR3: TGCAGTGCCAGCGGGAGAGCCTACAATGAGCAGTTCTTC. V is TRBV20-1 and J is TRBJ2-1, with 8 bases identical to TRBD2. The germline gives CDR1 DFQATT, CDR2 SNEGSKA (reference sequence). J lost 2 bases, V lost 6 bases, and 3 bases had no gene match. This CDR3 has 13 amino acids.

The gene calls are TRBV7-9 and TRBJ2-2, with 7 bases matching TRBD2. Germline assignment: CDR1 SEHNR and CDR2 FQNEAQ (reference sequence). The CDR3 is 13 residues long. The trim removed 5 bases at V and 7 bases at J, leaving 4 bases unmatched. DNA of the CDR3: TGTGCCAGCAGCATTACTAGCGTCGGGGAGCTGTTTTTT. This translates into CASSITSVGELFF. Variable domain in full (rest from reference TRBV7-9 and TRBJ2-2): DTGVSQNPRHKITKRGQNVTFRCDPISEHNRLYWYRQTLGQGPEFLTYFQNEAQLEKSRLLSDRFSAERPKGSFSTLEIQRTEQGDSAMYLCASSITSVGELFFGEGSRLTVL.

The J gene is TRBJ2-1, the V gene TRBV20-1, with 8 nucleotides matching TRBD2. The V segment lost 6 bases and the J segment 0 bases; nucleotides outside the gene matches: 4. CDR1 is DFQATT and CDR2 is SNEGSKA in the germline V gene (reference sequence). This CDR3 has 14 residues. CDR3 nucleotide sequence: TGCAGTGCCAAACTAGCGGCCTCCTACAATGAGCAGTTCTTC. It codes for CSAKLAASYNEQFF.

CDR3 sequence (DNA): TGCAGTGCTAATCGACAGGGCCGGGAGACCCAGTACTTC. Residues: CSANRQGRETQYF. The chain carries TRBV20-1 and TRBJ2-5, with 7 positions matching TRBD1. The germline gives CDR1 DFQATT, CDR2 SNEGSKA (reference sequence). After removal of 4 bases from V and 5 bases from J, the junction contained 7 bases not matched to a gene. The CDR3 runs to 13 residues.